These 22 T cell receptor beta chains were all obtained from the same sample, sequenced in a study of spatial heterogeneity in lung cancer. Noted time point: sample taken at primary tumor resection. Regarding the study as a whole: Tumors with more nonsynonymous mutations had more expanded intratumoral alpha and beta TCRs.

TCRdb analysed the 5' RACE reads with MiXCR anew, one entry per CDR3 protein. The sample contains 2,000 or so distinct CDR3 sequences, more than 8.5% of which appear only once. Antigens for these TCRs are unknown. Sequences were derived from lung tumor tissue, sampled at surgery. The receptors come from a female donor with early-stage non-small cell lung cancer.

This clonotype is judged medium-sized. The chain couples TRBV5-1 to TRBJ2-3, with a weak D call TRBD1 (6 bases). Trimming removed 0 bases at V and 9 bases at J, with 20 bases between. The CDR3 contains 16 residues. Germline CDR1 is SGHRS and CDR2 is YFSETQ. As DNA, the CDR3 is TGCGCCAGCAGCTTGGGGGGGCCGACAACCCCAGGGACGCAGTATTTT. Amino acid sequence: CASSLGGPTTPGTQYF.

This clonotype is medium-sized within its sample. The V and J genes are TRBV7-9 and TRBJ2-7; TRBD1 agrees at 7 bases. Trimming cost V 8 bases and J 2 bases; bases outside gene matches: 6. Germline loops: CDR1 SEHNR, CDR2 FQNEAQ (reference sequence). CDR3 length equals 13 residues. CDR3 in DNA: TGTGCCAGCCGGGACAGCCTAACCTACGAGCAGTACTTC. This sequence encodes CASRDSLTYEQYF.

Within the sample, this clonotype is medium-sized. V is TRBV6-2 or TRBV6-3 and J is TRBJ2-1; 12 bases agree with TRBD2. V gave up 8 bases and J gave up 4 bases; unmatched junction bases: 6. This CDR3 has 15 residues. Germline V CDR1 and CDR2: MNHEY, SVGEGT. This CDR3 reads CASGPGLAGYNEQFF. The CDR3 nucleotides read TGTGCCAGCGGGCCGGGACTAGCGGGTTACAATGAGCAGTTCTTC.

This clonotype is classed as large. The chain employs TRBV18 and TRBJ2-1, with TRBD2 identical over 12 bases. The length of the CDR3 is 16 residues. CDR1 is KGHSH and CDR2 is LQKENI in the germline V gene. V lost 2 bases and J lost 7; bases outside the gene matches: 6. Here the CDR3 reads CASSPSGTSGPNEQFF. The DNA for the CDR3 is TGTGCCAGCTCACCATCCGGGACTAGCGGGCCGAATGAGCAGTTCTTC.

Judged by abundance, this clonotype is medium-sized. This chain links TRBV10-3 with TRBJ2-2; the match to TRBD1 covers 8 bases. The CDR3 is 15 amino acids. The trim removed 6 bases at V and 4 bases at J, leaving 7 bases unmatched. Germline CDR1 ENHRY, CDR2 SYGVKD. As DNA, the CDR3 is TGTGCCATCAGGACAGGACAGGGAGGCACCGGGGAGCTGTTTTTT. Translating gives CAIRTGQGGTGELFF.

Turning to this clonotype: This may stem from a read error, because a much larger clone lies one nucleotide away. The chain recombines TRBV19 with TRBJ1-5; perhaps TRBD1 as D (5 bases). This CDR3 region has 14 residues. The germline V and J ends were trimmed by 4 bases and 6 bases, with 13 bases remaining between them. The germline gives CDR1 LNHDA, CDR2 SQIVND (reference sequence). CDR3 coding DNA: TGTGCCAGTAGTAATGATGGGGGTGTTCAGCCCCAGCATTTT. This sequence encodes CASSNDGGVQPQHF.

The genes are TRBV20-1 and TRBJ2-7; the D gene is possibly TRBD2 (5 bases). The germline V gene has CDR1 DFQATT and CDR2 SNEGSKA (reference sequence). The CDR3 has 14 residues. Trimming left V 1 base short and J 4 bases short, with 14 bases between. As DNA, the CDR3 is TGCAGTGCTAGAGGGAGGAACCAAGTTTACGAGCAGTACTTC. Translation: CSARGRNQVYEQYF.

This clonotype is termed medium-sized. The CDR3 DNA follows: TGCGCCAGCAGACCACAGGGCTCTGGAAACACCATATATTTT. Residues: CASRPQGSGNTIYF. J is TRBJ1-3 and V is TRBV5-1; possible D gene TRBD1, 6 bases. Germline V gives CDR1 SGHRS, CDR2 YFSETQ. The CDR3 loop spans 14 amino acids. Trimming removed 5 bases at V and 0 bases at J, with 9 bases between.

This clonotype ranks as medium-sized (0.01 to 0.1%). This chain connects TRBV7-6 to TRBJ2-1; 9 positions match TRBD2. Losses at the gene ends were 4 bases for V and 4 bases for J; bases not matched to a gene: 5. This CDR3 comprises 15 residues. Germline CDR1 reads SGHVS; CDR2 reads FNYEAQ. The CDR3 here is CASSSQREVYNEQFF. The DNA for the CDR3 is TGTGCCAGCAGCTCCCAGCGGGAGGTGTACAATGAGCAGTTCTTC.

This clonotype is labeled as medium-sized. The chain carries TRBV20-1 and TRBJ2-5; unclear D gene. CDR3 size: 10 residues. CDR1 and CDR2 (germline): DFQATT, SNEGSKA (reference sequence). The CDR3 bases are TGCAGCCTCATAGGGTATGCCCAGTACTTC. This sequence encodes CSLIGYAQYF.

This clonotype is medium-sized in the sample. J is TRBJ2-1 and V is TRBV25-1, with TRBD2 matching 9 bases. The length of the CDR3 is 16 residues. Germline assignment: CDR1 MGHDK and CDR2 SYGVNS. V shed 3 bases, J shed 6 bases, and the junction held 9 bases outside the gene matches. CDR3 in DNA: TGTGCCAGCAGTGATCCCCTAGCGGGGCTCCCCAATGAGCAGTTCTTC. It is translated as CASSDPLAGLPNEQFF.

This clonotype is categorized as medium-sized. The chain uses TRBV5-1 and TRBJ1-4, with 9 bases lining up with TRBD1. CDR1 is SGHRS and CDR2 is YFSETQ in the germline V gene. The CDR3 contains 14 residues. Trimming took 4 bases from V and 7 from J; bases not matched to a gene: 5. CDR3 DNA: TGCGCCAGCAGCCTCGGACAGGGGAGTGAAAAACTGTTTTTT. It translates to CASSLGQGSEKLFF.

This clonotype qualifies as medium-sized. The chain's CDR3 is CATSDGHRGYEQYF. The CDR3 bases are TGTGCCACCAGCGACGGCCATAGGGGCTACGAGCAGTACTTC. The chain couples TRBV15 to TRBJ2-7; tentative D call: TRBD1 (5 bases). V lost 5 bases and J lost 3, with 14 bases in between. From germline, CDR1 is LNHNV and CDR2 YYDKDF (reference sequence). This CDR3 has 14 amino acids.

The chain couples TRBV5-1 to TRBJ2-7, with D uncertain. Germline lookup yields CDR1 SGHRS and CDR2 YFSETQ. The CDR3 runs 11 residues. Trimming stripped 7 bases from V and 4 bases from J, with 9 bases between. CDR3 in DNA: TGCGCCAGCCAGGCGAATTACGAGCAGTACTTC. It translates to CASQANYEQYF.

This clonotype is categorized as medium-sized. The rearrangement uses TRBV6-2 or TRBV6-3 and TRBJ2-2; no firm D call. The germline gives CDR1 MNHEY, CDR2 SVGEGT. Trimming took off 5 bases at V and 2 bases at J, with 6 bases between the two ends. This CDR3 region has 13 residues. The CDR3 region is CASSQPNTGELFF. In DNA form, the CDR3 reads TGTGCCAGCAGTCAACCAAACACCGGGGAGCTGTTTTTT.

The chain links TRBV27 to TRBJ2-5, with a weak D call TRBD2 (5 bases). The CDR3 sequence is 15 residues long. Germline CDR1 MNHEY, CDR2 SMNVEV (reference sequence). Trimming removed 3 bases at V and 6 bases at J, with 17 bases between. The CDR3 spells CASSFDGFRGQTQYF. CDR3 DNA sequence: TGTGCCAGCAGTTTCGACGGGTTTCGGGGTCAGACCCAGTACTTC.

Sample share makes this clonotype medium-sized (0.01 to 0.1%). The rearrangement joins TRBV20-1 to TRBJ2-7; TRBD2 agrees at 9 bases. V gave up 4 bases and J gave up 5 bases; unmatched junction bases: 6. CDR3 length: 13 amino acids. Germline V gene data show CDR1 as DFQATT and CDR2 as SNEGSKA (reference sequence). In DNA form, the CDR3 reads TGCAGTGCTATCGAAGGACTAGCGAACGAGCAGTACTTC. This codes for CSAIEGLANEQYF.

This clonotype qualifies as large (0.1 to 1%). The chain combines TRBV20-1 with TRBJ2-5; 7 bases align to TRBD2. The V segment lost 4 bases and the J segment 7 bases; nucleotides outside the gene matches: 12. The CDR3 runs 14 residues. From germline, CDR1 is DFQATT and CDR2 SNEGSKA (reference sequence). DNA for the CDR3: TGCAGTGCTACTGGACTAGGCCGAATTGTGACCCAGTACTTC. Protein sequence: CSATGLGRIVTQYF.

The chain joins TRBV6-2 or TRBV6-3 to TRBJ2-5; tentatively, D is TRBD1 (6 bases). Trimming left V 4 bases short and J 1 base short, with 10 bases between. Germline CDR1 and CDR2: MNHEY and SVGEGT. This CDR3 contains 14 residues. CDR3 protein: CASSSATGQETQYF. The DNA for the CDR3 is TGTGCCAGCAGTTCGGCGACAGGCCAAGAGACCCAGTACTTC.

In its sample, this clonotype ranks as medium-sized. This chain's CDR3 is CASSLLGEGTDTQYF. The CDR3 bases are TGTGCCAGCAGCTTGCTAGGGGAAGGAACAGATACGCAGTATTTT. The chain recombines TRBV7-3 with TRBJ2-3; tentatively, D is TRBD1 (5 bases). The germline V gene has CDR1 SGHTA and CDR2 FQGTGA. Trimming left V 3 bases short and J 3 bases short, with 13 bases between. This CDR3 is built from 15 residues.

Within the sample, this clonotype is medium-sized. The CDR3 loop is CASSNGTGGAAFF. CDR3 sequence (DNA): TGCGCCAGCAGCAACGGGACAGGGGGCGCAGCTTTCTTT. V is TRBV5-1 and J is TRBJ1-1, with 12 bases matching TRBD1. J was trimmed by 10 bases and V by 4 bases; bases with no gene match: 5. The V gene's germline CDR1 is SGHRS and CDR2 YFSETQ. The CDR3 totals 13 residues.

This clonotype is medium-sized by share. V and J are TRBV7-9 and TRBJ1-2; D not resolved. This CDR3 has 12 residues. The germline gives CDR1 SEHNR, CDR2 FQNEAQ (reference sequence). V was pared by 4 bases and J by 6 bases, with 9 bases between. CDR3 loop: CASSSYSHGYTF. In nucleotides, the CDR3 is TGTGCCAGCAGCTCTTACAGCCATGGCTACACCTTC.